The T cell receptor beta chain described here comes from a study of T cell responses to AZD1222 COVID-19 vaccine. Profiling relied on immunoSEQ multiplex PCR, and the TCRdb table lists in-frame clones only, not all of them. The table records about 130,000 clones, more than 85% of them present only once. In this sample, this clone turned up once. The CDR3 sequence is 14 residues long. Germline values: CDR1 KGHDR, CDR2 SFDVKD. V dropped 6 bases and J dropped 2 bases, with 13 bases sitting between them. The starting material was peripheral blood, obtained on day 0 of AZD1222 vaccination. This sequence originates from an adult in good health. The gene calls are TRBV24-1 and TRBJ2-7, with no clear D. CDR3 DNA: TGTGCCACCAGTTCCCGGGTACCACCCTACGAGCAGTACTTC. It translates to CATSSRVPPYEQYF.